What follows are 7 T cell receptor beta chains derived from one specimen sequenced in a study of CD8+ T cells in alopecia areata. RNA was extracted and reverse transcribed into cDNA as the sequencing template. Some clones are missing from TCRdb's copy, which holds only in-frame ones; the method was immunoSEQ multiplex PCR. The table records under 200,000 clones, under 70% of them present only once. The treatment denotes: oral pan-JAK inhibitor, 5-10 mg twice daily. The sequencing used CD4+ T cells sorted from blood, collected at week 4, from a patient treated with tofacitinib. These TCRs come from a human donor with alopecia areata.

CDR3 nucleotide sequence: TGCGCCAGCAGCTTGGGCACAGGGGGAGGACCCAATCAGCCCCAGCATTTT. Translation gives CASSLGTGGGPNQPQHF. The chain joins TRBV5-1 to TRBJ1-5; 8 positions match TRBD1. The ends lost 0 bases at V and 3 bases at J; junction bases unmatched: 8. Germline assignment: CDR1 SGHRS and CDR2 YFSETQ. CDR3 size: 17 residues.

In this sample, this clone turned up a few times. This chain's CDR3 is CAWTMSPNYGYTF. CDR3 nucleotides: TGTGCCTGGACAATGAGTCCTAACTATGGCTACACCTTC. The chain recombines TRBV30 with TRBJ1-2; D is unclear. This CDR3 is 13 amino acids long. Germline loops: CDR1 GTSNPN, CDR2 SVGIG (reference sequence). V was clipped by 4 bases and J by 0 bases, with 9 bases between them.

V is TRBV6-1 and J is TRBJ2-2; tentatively, D is TRBD2 (6 bases). The CDR3 is 14 amino acids. Trimming stripped 4 bases from V and 0 bases from J, with 6 bases between. Germline values: CDR1 MNHNS, CDR2 SASEGT. Here the CDR3 DNA reads TGTGCCAGCAGTGGACTAGCGAACACCGGGGAGCTGTTTTTT. It encodes CASSGLANTGELFF.

The table lists this clone with a few counts. V usage is TRBV5-1 and J usage is TRBJ1-5; D not certain. The V gene's germline CDR1 is SGHRS and CDR2 YFSETQ. This CDR3 spans 14 amino acids. V was cut by 2 bases and J by 4 bases, with 10 bases left in between. DNA of the CDR3: TGCGCCAGCAGCTTTGGGGATCAAAATCAGCCCCAGCATTTT. Translating gives CASSFGDQNQPQHF.

The V gene is TRBV5-1, the J gene TRBJ2-3; unclear D gene. Germline V gene lookup returns CDR1 SGHRS and CDR2 YFSETQ. This CDR3 has 14 amino acids. V lost 1 base, J lost 2 bases, and 8 bases lay in between. CDR3 sequence reads: CASSLPGDTDTQYF. Here the CDR3 DNA reads TGCGCCAGCAGCTTGCCTGGGGACACAGATACGCAGTATTTT.

V is TRBV30 and J is TRBJ1-1, with a tentative D call TRBD1 (5 bases). CDR3 length: 11 residues. Trimming removed 3 bases at V and 6 bases at J, with 8 bases between. Germline V gene data show CDR1 as GTSNPN and CDR2 as SVGIG (reference sequence). The CDR3 region is CAWRGEPEAFF. CDR3 bases: TGTGCCTGGAGAGGGGAACCTGAAGCTTTCTTT.

The chain links TRBV5-6 to TRBJ2-5; no clear D. Trimming stripped 3 bases from V and 4 bases from J, with 10 bases between. Germline V gives CDR1 SGHDT, CDR2 YYEEEE. This CDR3 region has 13 residues. The CDR3 is CASSSTPRETQYF. The CDR3 DNA sequence: TGTGCCAGCAGCTCGACTCCCAGAGAGACCCAGTACTTC.